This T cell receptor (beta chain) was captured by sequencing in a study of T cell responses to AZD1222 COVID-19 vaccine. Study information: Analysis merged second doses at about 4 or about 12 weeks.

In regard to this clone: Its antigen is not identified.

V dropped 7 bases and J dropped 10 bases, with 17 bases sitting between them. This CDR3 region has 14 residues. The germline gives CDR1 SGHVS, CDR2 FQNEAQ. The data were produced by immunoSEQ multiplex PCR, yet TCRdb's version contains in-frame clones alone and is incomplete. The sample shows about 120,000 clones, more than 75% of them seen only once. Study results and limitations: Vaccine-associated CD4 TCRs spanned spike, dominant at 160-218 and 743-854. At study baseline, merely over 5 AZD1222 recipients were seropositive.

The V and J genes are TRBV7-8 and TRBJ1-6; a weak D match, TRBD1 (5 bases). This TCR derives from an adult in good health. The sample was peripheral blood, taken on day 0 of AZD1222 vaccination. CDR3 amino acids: CASTWTIAGSPLHF. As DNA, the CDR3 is TGTGCCAGCACCTGGACAATAGCAGGCTCACCCCTCCACTTT. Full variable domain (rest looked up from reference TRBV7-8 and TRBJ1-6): GAGVSQSPRYKVAKRGQDVALRCDPISGHVSLFWYQQALGQGPEFLTYFQNEAQLDKSGLPSDRFFAERPEGSVSTLKIQRTQQEDSAVYLCASTWTIAGSPLHFGNGTRLTVT.